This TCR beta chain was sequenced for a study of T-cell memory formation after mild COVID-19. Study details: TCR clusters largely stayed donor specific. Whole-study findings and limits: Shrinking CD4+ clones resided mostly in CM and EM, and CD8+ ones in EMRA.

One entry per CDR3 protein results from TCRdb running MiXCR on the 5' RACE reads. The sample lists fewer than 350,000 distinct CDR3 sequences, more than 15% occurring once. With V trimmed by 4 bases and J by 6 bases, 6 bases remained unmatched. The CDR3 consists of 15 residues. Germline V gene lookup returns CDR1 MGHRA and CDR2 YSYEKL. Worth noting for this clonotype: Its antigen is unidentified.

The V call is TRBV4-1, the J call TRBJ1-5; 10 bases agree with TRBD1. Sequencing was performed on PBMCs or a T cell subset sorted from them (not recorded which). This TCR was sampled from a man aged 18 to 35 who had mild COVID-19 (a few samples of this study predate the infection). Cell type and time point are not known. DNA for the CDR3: TGCGCCAGCAGCCCCCGGACAGGGGGTGGTCAGCCCCAGCATTTT. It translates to CASSPRTGGGQPQHF.